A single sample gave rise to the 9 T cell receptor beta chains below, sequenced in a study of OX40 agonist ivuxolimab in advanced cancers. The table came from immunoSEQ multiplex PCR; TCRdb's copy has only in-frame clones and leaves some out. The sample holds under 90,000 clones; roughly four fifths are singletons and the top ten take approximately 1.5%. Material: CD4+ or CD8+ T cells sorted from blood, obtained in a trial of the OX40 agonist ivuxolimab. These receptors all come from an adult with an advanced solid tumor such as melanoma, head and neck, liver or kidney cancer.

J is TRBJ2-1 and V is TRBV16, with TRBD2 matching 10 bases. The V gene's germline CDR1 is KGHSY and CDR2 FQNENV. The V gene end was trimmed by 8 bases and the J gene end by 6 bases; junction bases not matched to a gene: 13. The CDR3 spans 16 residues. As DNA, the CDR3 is TGTGCCAGCGCGAACGGAGCGGGGGGGCTGGGCAATGAGCAGTTCTTC. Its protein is CASANGAGGLGNEQFF.

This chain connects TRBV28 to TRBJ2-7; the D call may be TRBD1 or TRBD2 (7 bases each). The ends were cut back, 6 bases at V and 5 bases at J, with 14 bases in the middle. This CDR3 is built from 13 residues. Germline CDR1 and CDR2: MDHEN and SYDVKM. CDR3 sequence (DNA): TGTGCCAGCAGACACAGGGGAGGGCACGAGCAGTACTTC. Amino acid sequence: CASRHRGGHEQYF.

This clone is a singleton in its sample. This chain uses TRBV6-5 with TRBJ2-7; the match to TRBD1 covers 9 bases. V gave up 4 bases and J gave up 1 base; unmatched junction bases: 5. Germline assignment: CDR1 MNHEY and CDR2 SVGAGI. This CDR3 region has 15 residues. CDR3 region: CASSSRTGVSYEQYF. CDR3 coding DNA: TGTGCCAGCAGTTCGCGGACAGGGGTATCCTACGAGCAGTACTTC.

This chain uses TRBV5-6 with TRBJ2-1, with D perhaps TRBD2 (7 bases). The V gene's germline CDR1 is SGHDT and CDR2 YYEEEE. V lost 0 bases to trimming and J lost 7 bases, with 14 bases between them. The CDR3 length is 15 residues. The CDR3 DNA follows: TGTGCCAGCAGCTTGGCGGGGGGCGCGGGGAATGAGCAGTTCTTC. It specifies CASSLAGGAGNEQFF.

The CDR3 sequence is CASSPSQRGSEQYF. CDR3 in DNA: TGTGCCAGCTCACCCTCTCAGCGGGGGAGCGAGCAGTACTTC. This rearrangement joins TRBV18 to TRBJ2-7, with 8 bases matching TRBD2. The CDR3 totals 14 residues. Looked up from germline, CDR1 is KGHSH and CDR2 is LQKENI. With V trimmed by 3 bases and J by 6 bases, 7 bases remained unmatched. Supplemented by reference TRBV18 and TRBJ2-7, the full variable domain reads NAGVMQNPRHLVRRRGQEARLRCSPMKGHSHVYWYRQLPEEGLKFMVYLQKENIIDESGMPKERFSAEFPKEGPSILRIQQVVRGDSAAYFCASSPSQRGSEQYFGPGTRLTVT.

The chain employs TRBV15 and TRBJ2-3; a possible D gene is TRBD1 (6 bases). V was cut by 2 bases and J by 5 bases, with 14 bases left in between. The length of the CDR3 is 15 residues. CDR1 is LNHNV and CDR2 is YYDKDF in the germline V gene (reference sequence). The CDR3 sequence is CATSRSRGSGDTQYF. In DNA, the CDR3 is TGTGCCACCAGCAGAAGCAGGGGATCAGGAGATACGCAGTATTTT.

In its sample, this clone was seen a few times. CDR3: CASRVDRDYGYTF. CDR3 DNA: TGTGCCAGCAGGGTGGACAGGGACTATGGCTACACCTTC. This rearrangement joins TRBV2 to TRBJ1-2, with 8 bases matching TRBD1. Germline CDR1 is SNHLY and CDR2 is FYNNEI. The CDR3 extends over 13 amino acids. Trimming cost V 6 bases and J 3 bases; bases outside gene matches: 3.

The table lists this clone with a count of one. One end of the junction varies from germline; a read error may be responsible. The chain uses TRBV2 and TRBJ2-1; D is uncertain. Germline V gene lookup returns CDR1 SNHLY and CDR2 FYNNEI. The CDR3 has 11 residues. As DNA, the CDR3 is TGTACCAGCAGCCTTTACAATGAGCAGTTCTTC. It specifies CTSSLYNEQFF. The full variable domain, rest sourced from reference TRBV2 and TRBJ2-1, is EPEVTQTPSHQVTQMGQEVILRCVPISNHLYFYWYRQILGQKVEFLVSFYNNEISEKSEIFDDQFSVERPDGSNFTLKIRSTKLEDSAMYFCTSSLYNEQFFGPGTRLTVL.

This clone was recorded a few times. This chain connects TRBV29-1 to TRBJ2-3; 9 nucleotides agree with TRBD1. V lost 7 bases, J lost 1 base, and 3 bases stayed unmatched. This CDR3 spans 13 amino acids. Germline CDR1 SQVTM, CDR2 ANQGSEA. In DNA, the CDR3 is TGCAGCGCGCGGACAGGGGGCACAGATACGCAGTATTTT. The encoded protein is CSARTGGTDTQYF.